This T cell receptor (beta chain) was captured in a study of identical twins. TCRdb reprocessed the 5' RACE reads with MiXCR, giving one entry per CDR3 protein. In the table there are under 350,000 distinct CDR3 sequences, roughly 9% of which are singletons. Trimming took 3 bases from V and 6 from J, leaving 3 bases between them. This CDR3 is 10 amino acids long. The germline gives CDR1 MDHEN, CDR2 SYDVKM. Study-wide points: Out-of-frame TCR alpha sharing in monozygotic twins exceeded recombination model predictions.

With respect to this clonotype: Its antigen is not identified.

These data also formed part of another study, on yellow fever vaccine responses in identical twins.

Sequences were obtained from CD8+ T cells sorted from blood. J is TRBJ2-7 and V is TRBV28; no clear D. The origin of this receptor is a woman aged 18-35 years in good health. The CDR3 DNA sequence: TGTGCCAGCAGTTTTCGCGAGCAGTACTTC. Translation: CASSFREQYF.